The clone carrying this T cell receptor (beta chain) showed up just once. The data were taken from a study of cytomegalovirus exposure and HLA in healthy donors. 13 Jbeta primers and 60 Vbeta primers were used for the PCR. TCRdb's copy holds only in-frame clones and misses some; the assay was immunoSEQ multiplex PCR. The repertoire consists of approximately 140,000 clones, with 78% occurring once and the leading ten covering about 1.7%. Between the trimmed V and J ends, which lost 0 bases and 5 bases, there was a span of 15 bases. CDR1 and CDR2 from the germline V gene are SGDLS and YYNGEE. This CDR3 comprises 16 residues.

This TCR was sampled from a woman aged 40-49 years in good health and CMV-seronegative. The specimen was PBMCs. The chain has TRBV9 and TRBJ2-1; possibly TRBD2 for D (6 bases). The CDR3 coding sequence is TGTGCCAGCAGCGTAGGGGCGGGGTTCGTGCACAATGAGCAGTTCTTC. The encoded protein is CASSVGAGFVHNEQFF.